The sequence of this T cell receptor (beta chain) was determined in a study of T cell changes during pregnancy in multiple sclerosis. TCRdb's copy holds only in-frame clones and misses some; the assay was immunoSEQ multiplex PCR. Of approximately 45,000 clones in the sample, 84% were seen once. The sample holds a few counts of this clone. The germline gives CDR1 LNHDA, CDR2 SQIVND (reference sequence). The CDR3 has 16 amino acids. The V end lost 3 bases, the J end lost 4 bases, and 18 bases lay between the germline ends. The receptor comes from a female donor with multiple sclerosis, enrolled in a pregnancy study. The chain employs TRBV19 and TRBJ1-1; perhaps TRBD1 as D (6 bases). Sequences were derived from CD4+ T cells from peripheral blood mononuclear cells, sampled before pregnancy. The CDR3 sequence: CASSIGRGAVSTEAFF. Written as DNA, the CDR3 is TGTGCCAGTAGTATTGGACGGGGGGCAGTGAGCACTGAAGCTTTCTTT.